This TCR beta chain was sequenced in a study of cytomegalovirus exposure and HLA in healthy donors. Study observations and caveats: Compared with the roughly 700-donor mean, an Asian-associated ancestry cluster reportedly had fewer N-insertions, according to a later analysis. Most TCR beta V segments were productive about 87% or about 30% of the time in an earlier analysis.

V gave up 6 bases and J gave up 2 bases, with 6 bases separating them. Germline loops: CDR1 SEHNR, CDR2 FQNEAQ (reference sequence). There are 12 residues in the CDR3. Comments on this clone: Its cognate antigen is unknown.

13 Jbeta primers and 60 Vbeta primers were used for the PCR. TCRdb's copy holds only in-frame clones and misses some; the assay was immunoSEQ multiplex PCR. This table holds some 140,000 clones, approximately 87% found once. The chain links TRBV7-9 to TRBJ2-3; no firm D call. Sequenced material: PBMCs. This TCR was sampled from a woman younger than 45 in good health and CMV-seronegative. The CDR3 reads CASRHYTDTQYF. CDR3 sequence (DNA): TGTGCCAGCAGACACTACACAGATACGCAGTATTTT.